This TCR beta chain appears in the sequencing data of a study of blood T cells in healthy people across ages. Germline-derived CDR1 and CDR2 are DFQATT and SNEGSKA (reference sequence). This CDR3 contains 14 residues. Trimming took 3 bases from V and 2 from J, leaving 11 bases between them. Then a second PCR, running roughly 6 to 11 cycles, was carried out with a sample-barcoded 5' primer and a J-beta primer mix. TCRdb re-derived calls from the 5' RACE reads in MiXCR, one entry per CDR3 protein. The table shows 730,000 or so distinct CDR3 sequences, with approximately 39% occurring only once. This receptor was identified in a woman aged 60-75 years in good health. The J gene is TRBJ2-1, the V gene TRBV20-1; D uncertain. Sequencing used blood. The CDR3 spells CSARPRWTYNEQFF. CDR3 sequence (DNA): TGCAGTGCTAGGCCGAGGTGGACCTACAATGAGCAGTTCTTC.